This T cell receptor beta chain was sequenced in a study of blood T cell repertoires in COVID-19. Study in general: Acute and convalescent COVID-19 samples came from the United States, Italy and Spain. PBMCs, B-cell-depleted T cells, or T cells provided the cDNA or gDNA that made up the material.

As originally analysed: It was from reference gene primer amplification that nucleated cell counts were estimated. Using immunoSEQ multiplex PCR, the repertoire was profiled, and TCRdb retains in-frame clones only, with some absent. The DNA gave D and trimming, while V, J and clone size come from that table. Of around 100,000 clones in the sample, around 93% were seen once. The TCR originated in a human donor with active COVID-19. The donor label of this sample is uncertain. Sequenced sample: peripheral blood.

The CDR3 coding sequence is TGTGCCAGCTCACAGACAGACAATGAGCAGTTCTTC. Its protein product is CASSQTDNEQFF. The chain is built from TRBV18 and TRBJ2-1; TRBD1 is a possible D gene (5 bases). Per the germline V gene, CDR1 is KGHSH and CDR2 is LQKENI. The V end lost 4 bases, the J end lost 5 bases, and 6 bases lay between the germline ends. The length of the CDR3 is 12 residues.